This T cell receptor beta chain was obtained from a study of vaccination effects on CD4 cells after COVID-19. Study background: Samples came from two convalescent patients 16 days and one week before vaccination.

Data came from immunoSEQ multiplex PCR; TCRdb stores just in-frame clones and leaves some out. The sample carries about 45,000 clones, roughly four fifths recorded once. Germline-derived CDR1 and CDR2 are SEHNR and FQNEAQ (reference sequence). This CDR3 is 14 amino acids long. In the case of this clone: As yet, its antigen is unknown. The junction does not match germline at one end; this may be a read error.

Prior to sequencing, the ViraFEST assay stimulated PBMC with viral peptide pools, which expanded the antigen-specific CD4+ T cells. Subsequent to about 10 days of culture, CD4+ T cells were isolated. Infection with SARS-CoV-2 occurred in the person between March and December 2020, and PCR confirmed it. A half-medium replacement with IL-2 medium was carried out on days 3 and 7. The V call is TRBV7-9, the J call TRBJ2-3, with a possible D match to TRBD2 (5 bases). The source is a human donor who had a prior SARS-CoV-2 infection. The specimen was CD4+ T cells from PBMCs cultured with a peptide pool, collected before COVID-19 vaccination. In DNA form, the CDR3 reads TGTGCCAGCAGCCCGGGGTGGAGTTCGGATATGCAGTATTTT. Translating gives CASSPGWSSDMQYF.